A single sample gave rise to the 3 T cell receptor beta chains below, sequenced in a study of cytomegalovirus exposure and HLA in healthy donors. The study ran its PCR with 60 Vbeta and 13 Jbeta primers. TCRdb keeps only in-frame clones here, not all; method: immunoSEQ multiplex PCR. The sample consists of roughly 190,000 clones, about 85% of them appearing once. Sequenced: PBMCs. The source of these receptors is a woman between 45 and 60 years old in good health and CMV-seropositive.

This clone was counted once. The gene calls are TRBV6-6 and TRBJ1-3, with 8 bases matching TRBD1. CDR3 length: 16 amino acids. V gave up 4 bases and J gave up 2 bases; unmatched junction bases: 7. Looked up from germline, CDR1 is MNHNY and CDR2 is SVGAGI (reference sequence). The CDR3 bases are TGTGCCAGCAGTTGGGGGAACAGGGGGACTGGAAACACCATATATTTT. Amino acids: CASSWGNRGTGNTIYF.

V usage is TRBV6-5 and J usage is TRBJ2-3; 9 positions agree with TRBD1. V lost 6 bases and J lost 1; bases outside the gene matches: 5. Germline lookup yields CDR1 MNHEY and CDR2 SVGAGI. The CDR3 has 15 amino acids. The CDR3 spells CASRDRGVGTDTQYF. For the CDR3, the DNA is TGTGCCAGCAGGGACAGGGGTGTGGGCACAGATACGCAGTATTTT.

This chain connects TRBV28 to TRBJ1-1, with D perhaps TRBD1 (5 bases). The V and J ends lost 10 bases and 0 bases respectively, with 15 bases between them. Germline CDR1 MDHEN, CDR2 SYDVKM. The CDR3 contains 14 residues. The CDR3 loop is CATGAGNMNTEAFF. In DNA form, the CDR3 reads TGTGCCACTGGTGCAGGGAACATGAACACTGAAGCTTTCTTT.